This TCR beta chain is drawn from a study of CD8 T cells in ankylosing spondylitis. The CDR3 is 12 amino acids. V was clipped by 7 bases and J by 6 bases, with 10 bases between them. Each CDR3 protein gets one entry after TCRdb re-called the 5' RACE reads with MiXCR. The sample includes some 350,000 distinct CDR3 sequences, roughly 14% seen only once; the top ten take 1.1%. The sequenced material came from blood, either unsorted or a sorted T cell fraction (not recorded which). This receptor was taken from a male donor with ankylosing spondylitis or in good health (not recorded which). V and J are TRBV12-3 or TRBV12-4 and TRBJ1-5; D not certain. The CDR3 DNA follows: TGTGCCAGCACCGAGCGGGGTCAGCCCCAGCATTTT. Residues: CASTERGQPQHF.